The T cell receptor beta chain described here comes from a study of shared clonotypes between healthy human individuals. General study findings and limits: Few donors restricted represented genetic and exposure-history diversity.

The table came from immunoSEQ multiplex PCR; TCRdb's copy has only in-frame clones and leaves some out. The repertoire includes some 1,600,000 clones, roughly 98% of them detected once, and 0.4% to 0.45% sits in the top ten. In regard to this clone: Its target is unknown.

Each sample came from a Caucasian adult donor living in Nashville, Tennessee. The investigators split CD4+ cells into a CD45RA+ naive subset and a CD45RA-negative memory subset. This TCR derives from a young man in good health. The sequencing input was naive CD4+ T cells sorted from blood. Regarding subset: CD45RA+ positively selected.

The DNA for the CDR3 is TGCAGCGTTGAGGGGGACAGGGCTGATGAAAAACTGTTTTTT. Translating gives CSVEGDRADEKLFF. The rearrangement uses TRBV29-1 and TRBJ1-4, with 9 positions matching TRBD1. V gave up 3 bases and J gave up 6 bases; unmatched junction bases: 5. In germline, CDR1 is SQVTM, CDR2 ANQGSEA. This CDR3 comprises 14 residues.